Below, 25 T cell receptor beta chains from the same sample are listed, as sequenced in a study of PD-1 blockade in mismatch repair-deficient tumors. Profiled with immunoSEQ multiplex PCR; TCRdb holds only in-frame clones, not every one. The sample gives about 84,000 clones, about 85% of which show up once; about 2.6% is in the top ten. The sample consisted of peripheral blood, taken 12 weeks after starting pembrolizumab. The source of these receptors is an adult with mismatch repair-deficient cancer.

This clone came up a few times. This chain uses TRBV2 with TRBJ2-2; D gene unclear. Germline values: CDR1 SNHLY, CDR2 FYNNEI. This CDR3 contains 14 residues. V was trimmed by 7 bases and J by 0 bases, leaving 9 bases between them. The CDR3 spells CASIYTANTGELFF. The CDR3 DNA is TGTGCCAGCATTTACACCGCGAACACCGGGGAGCTGTTTTTT.

This clone has only one observation. The chain links TRBV28 to TRBJ2-4, with a possible D match to TRBD2 (6 bases). The CDR3 consists of 15 residues. Germline-derived CDR1 and CDR2 are MDHEN and SYDVKM. V shed 6 bases and J shed 0 bases, with 12 bases lying between them. This chain's CDR3 is CASSSRGLAKNIQYF. In DNA form, the CDR3 reads TGTGCCAGCAGCTCTCGGGGGTTAGCCAAAAACATTCAGTACTTC.

This clone was picked up a small number of times. The genes are TRBV5-1 and TRBJ2-5; the D is unclear. CDR3 length equals 11 residues. V dropped 4 bases and J dropped 5 bases, with 6 bases sitting between them. Germline lookup yields CDR1 SGHRS and CDR2 YFSETQ. The CDR3 DNA follows: TGCGCCAGCAGCCTGGAGGAGACCCAGTACTTC. It specifies CASSLEETQYF.

The gene calls are TRBV18 and TRBJ1-1; 9 bases fit TRBD1. Per germline, CDR1 KGHSH and CDR2 LQKENI. The trim removed 3 bases at V and 7 bases at J, leaving 6 bases unmatched. This CDR3 is built from 14 residues. DNA for the CDR3: TGTGCCAGCTCACCGCGGACAGGGGAGGGTGAAGCTTTCTTT. It codes for CASSPRTGEGEAFF.

This chain connects TRBV29-1 to TRBJ1-2, with D possibly matching TRBD1 (5 bases). Trimming took off 5 bases at V and 5 bases at J, with 12 bases between the two ends. This CDR3 spans 12 amino acids. Germline loops: CDR1 SQVTM, CDR2 ANQGSEA. The CDR3: CSVRGAGYGYTF. The CDR3 coding sequence is TGCAGCGTTAGGGGCGCGGGGTATGGCTACACCTTC.

The chain joins TRBV6-5 to TRBJ1-1, with unresolved D. V gave up 6 bases and J gave up 3 bases, with 8 bases separating them. The germline gives CDR1 MNHEY, CDR2 SVGAGI. The CDR3 has 12 residues. CDR3 region: CASSPGHTEAFF. CDR3 bases: TGTGCCAGCAGCCCTGGGCACACTGAAGCTTTCTTT.

This chain joins TRBV7-2 and TRBJ2-2, with 9 bases fitting TRBD2. V dropped 6 bases and J dropped 0; count of bases not matched to a gene: 8. CDR3 length: 17 amino acids. CDR1 SGHTA and CDR2 FQGNSA come from the germline V gene. For the CDR3, the DNA is TGTGCCAGCAGTCAAAGTAGACTAGCGGCGAACACCGGGGAGCTGTTTTTT. Protein sequence: CASSQSRLAANTGELFF.

The chain uses TRBV5-5 and TRBJ2-2; 9 bases align to TRBD2. V lost 6 bases and J lost 6; bases outside the gene matches: 6. From germline, CDR1 is SGHKS and CDR2 YYEKEE (reference sequence). CDR3 length equals 14 residues. As DNA, the CDR3 is TGTGCCAGCAAGGTAGCGGGAGTATCCGGGGAGCTGTTTTTT. It is translated as CASKVAGVSGELFF.

This clone was detected only a few times. The CDR3 is CASSIQGWYNEQFF. CDR3 coding DNA: TGTGCCAGTAGTATTCAGGGTTGGTACAATGAGCAGTTCTTC. V gene TRBV19 combines with J gene TRBJ2-1; the D gene is possibly TRBD1 (5 bases). CDR3 length: 14 amino acids. V was trimmed by 3 bases and J by 4 bases, leaving 10 bases between them. Germline CDR1 reads LNHDA; CDR2 reads SQIVND (reference sequence). Supplemented by reference TRBV19 and TRBJ2-1, the full variable domain reads DGGITQSPKYLFRKEGQNVTLSCEQNLNHDAMYWYRQDPGQGLRLIYYSQIVNDFQKGDIAEGYSVSREKKESFPLTVTSAQKNPTAFYLCASSIQGWYNEQFFGPGTRLTVL.

The CDR3 region has the DNA TGTGCCAGCACCACAAACTCCTACGAGCAGTACTTC. Translation gives CASTTNSYEQYF. The rearrangement joins TRBV7-2 to TRBJ2-7; D is unclear. Germline V gives CDR1 SGHTA, CDR2 FQGNSA. Trimming left V 7 bases short and J 0 bases short, with 7 bases between. The CDR3 has 12 residues.

Remarks on this clone: A read error may account for a junction end that differs from germline. This chain links TRBV7-7 with TRBJ2-2, with 11 bases lining up with TRBD2. This CDR3 is 16 amino acids long. CDR1 and CDR2 (germline): SSHAT, FNYEAQ (reference sequence). This CDR3 is CASSLAGGPDTGELFF. The CDR3 DNA follows: TGTGCTAGCAGCTTAGCGGGAGGGCCCGACACCGGGGAGCTGTTTTTT.

The chain combines TRBV29-1 with TRBJ2-7; no clear D gene. Between the trimmed V and J ends, which lost 4 bases and 5 bases, there was a span of 15 bases. Germline V gene lookup returns CDR1 SQVTM and CDR2 ANQGSEA. CDR3 length: 13 residues. This chain's CDR3 is CSVVGRQVDEQYF. CDR3 in DNA: TGCAGCGTTGTTGGCCGGCAGGTCGACGAGCAGTACTTC.

This clone was seen once. The chain recombines TRBV5-5 with TRBJ1-1, with D hard to call. V dropped 2 bases and J dropped 2 bases, with 10 bases sitting between them. CDR1 and CDR2 (germline): SGHKS, YYEKEE (reference sequence). CDR3 length: 14 amino acids. CDR3 sequence reads: CASSFGRTNTEAFF. In nucleotides, the CDR3 is TGTGCCAGCAGCTTCGGACGGACCAACACTGAAGCTTTCTTT.

The chain employs TRBV6-6 and TRBJ2-7; 11 bases fit TRBD1. CDR3 length: 14 residues. Germline V gives CDR1 MNHNY, CDR2 SVGAGI (reference sequence). J gave up 7 bases and V 2 bases, and 4 bases lay outside the gene matches. The CDR3 loop is CASSYGTGGREQYF. As DNA, the CDR3 is TGTGCCAGCAGTTACGGGACAGGGGGACGGGAGCAGTACTTC.

V gene TRBV27 combines with J gene TRBJ1-4; D gene unclear. The ends were cut back, 2 bases at V and 4 bases at J, with 11 bases in the middle. The CDR3 contains 15 residues. CDR1 is MNHEY and CDR2 is SMNVEV in the germline V gene (reference sequence). The CDR3 sequence is CASSLSRSINEKLFF. Here the CDR3 DNA reads TGTGCCAGCAGTTTAAGTCGCAGCATTAATGAAAAACTGTTTTTT.

The V call is TRBV7-2, the J call TRBJ1-6; TRBD1 aligns across 11 bases. Trimming took 2 bases from V and 9 from J; bases not matched to a gene: 3. CDR1 is SGHTA, CDR2 FQGNSA, per germline. The CDR3 loop spans 15 amino acids. The CDR3 loop is CASSLIGQGASPLHF. In DNA form, the CDR3 reads TGTGCCAGCAGCTTAATAGGACAGGGGGCTTCACCCCTCCACTTT.

The rearrangement uses TRBV13 and TRBJ2-4, with 14 bases aligning to TRBD2. The CDR3 covers 16 residues. Losses at the gene ends were 3 bases for V and 7 bases for J; bases not matched to a gene: 5. Germline-derived CDR1 and CDR2 are PRHDT and FYEKMQ (reference sequence). CDR3 loop: CASSFGTSGSINIQYF. CDR3 sequence (DNA): TGTGCCAGCAGCTTCGGGACTAGCGGGAGTATCAACATTCAGTACTTC. The variable domain in full, completed from reference TRBV13 and TRBJ2-4, reads AAGVIQSPRHLIKEKRETATLKCYPIPRHDTVYWYQQGPGQDPQFLISFYEKMQSDKGSIPDRFSAQQFSDYHSELNMSSLELGDSALYFCASSFGTSGSINIQYFGAGTRLSVL.

The chain is built from TRBV5-1 and TRBJ2-7; a weak D match, TRBD1 (6 bases). With 0 bases removed from V and 1 base from J, the gap between germline ends came to 20 bases. In germline, CDR1 is SGHRS, CDR2 YFSETQ. The CDR3 contains 18 residues. The CDR3, as DNA: TGCGCCAGCAGCTTGGGGGGGCAGGCAACGCTTAGGTCCTACGAGCAGTACTTC. It translates to CASSLGGQATLRSYEQYF. The whole variable domain, filled in from reference TRBV5-1 and TRBJ2-7, reads KAGVTQTPRYLIKTRGQQVTLSCSPISGHRSVSWYQQTPGQGLQFLFEYFSETQRNKGNFPGRFSGRQFSNSRSEMNVSTLELGDSALYLCASSLGGQATLRSYEQYFGPGTRLTVT.

Only one count was recorded for this clone. The chain joins TRBV20-1 to TRBJ2-5; D is ambiguous. Trimming cost V 7 bases and J 2 bases, with 8 bases left between them. This CDR3 is 11 amino acids long. CDR1 is DFQATT and CDR2 is SNEGSKA in the germline V gene (reference sequence). The CDR3 is CSGQEQETQYF. Here the CDR3 DNA reads TGCAGTGGACAAGAACAAGAGACCCAGTACTTC.

The chain couples TRBV5-1 to TRBJ1-1; D call uncertain. The CDR3 runs to 14 residues. The V end lost 0 bases, the J end lost 5 bases, and 11 bases lay between the germline ends. CDR1 is SGHRS, CDR2 YFSETQ, per germline. In DNA, the CDR3 is TGCGCCAGCAGCTTGGCGGACGGCCGGACTGAAGCTTTCTTT. Residues: CASSLADGRTEAFF.

V and J are TRBV6-6 and TRBJ1-2; 8 nucleotides match TRBD1. CDR3 length: 15 amino acids. Germline V gene data show CDR1 as MNHNY and CDR2 as SVGAGI (reference sequence). V was clipped by 10 bases and J by 8 bases; unmatched bases: 18. The CDR3 loop is CATTPNPGQVNGYTF. CDR3 in DNA: TGTGCCACCACACCAAACCCGGGACAGGTGAACGGCTACACCTTC.

The CDR3: CASSIRTSGRVVGANVLTF. The DNA for the CDR3 is TGTGCCAGTAGTATCCGGACTAGCGGGAGGGTGGTTGGGGCCAACGTCCTGACTTTC. The V call is TRBV19, the J call TRBJ2-6; 15 bases map to TRBD2. The V and J ends lost 3 bases and 3 bases, in that order; junction bases with no gene match: 6. The CDR3 has 19 residues. Germline lookup yields CDR1 LNHDA and CDR2 SQIVND (reference sequence).

The chain employs TRBV7-8 and TRBJ1-1, with D possibly being TRBD1 (6 bases). The V gene lost 5 bases and the J gene lost 6 bases, with 16 bases spanning the gap. Germline V gives CDR1 SGHVS, CDR2 FQNEAQ. The CDR3 is 14 amino acids. CDR3 residues: CASSPIRQDAEAFF. The CDR3 nucleotides are TGTGCCAGCAGCCCAATAAGACAGGACGCTGAAGCTTTCTTT.

This chain uses TRBV18 with TRBJ2-1; 13 bases align to TRBD2. V dropped 0 bases and J dropped 5; count of bases not matched to a gene: 13. In germline, CDR1 is KGHSH, CDR2 LQKENI. The CDR3 is 20 amino acids. In DNA, the CDR3 is TGTGCCAGCTCACCACCGCCGACTAGCGGGAGGAATAGGAAAAACAATGAGCAGTTCTTC. Translated: CASSPPPTSGRNRKNNEQFF.

Only a few counts were recorded for this clone. The chain uses TRBV7-6 and TRBJ2-3; tentatively, D is TRBD2 (6 bases). The germline V and J ends were trimmed by 1 base and 5 bases, with 10 bases remaining between them. The CDR3 is 14 amino acids. Germline V lookup: CDR1 SGHVS, CDR2 FNYEAQ. The CDR3 spells CASSLELAVDTQYF. The CDR3 coding sequence is TGTGCCAGCAGCTTAGAACTAGCTGTAGATACGCAGTATTTT.